Each of the 19 T cell receptor beta chains below was sequenced from the same sample in a study of shared clonotypes between healthy human individuals. Naive CD8 cells lacked CD45RO, underwent positive selection for CCR7 and left out terminally differentiated effector memory CD45RA+ cells. Method: immunoSEQ multiplex PCR; TCRdb's copy keeps in-frame clones and lacks some. This sample has about 610,000 clones, with 95% to 96% found just once. The sample comprised naive CD8+ T cells sorted from blood. Source of these receptors: a woman aged 25 to 39 in good health.

The rearrangement links TRBV9 to TRBJ1-5; 12 positions agree with TRBD1. The CDR3 is 15 amino acids. The V gene's germline CDR1 is SGDLS and CDR2 YYNGEE. The trim removed 3 bases at V and 6 bases at J, leaving 4 bases unmatched. CDR3 bases: TGTGCCAGCAGCGAGGGACAGGGGGCTGGTCAGCCCCAGCATTTT. Amino acid sequence: CASSEGQGAGQPQHF.

V is TRBV6-5 and J is TRBJ1-4; D gene uncertain. CDR3 length: 10 residues. Germline V gene sequence: CDR1 MNHEY, CDR2 SVGAGI. Trimming took 5 bases from V and 8 from J, leaving 3 bases between them. This chain's CDR3 is CASSREKLFF. CDR3 sequence (DNA): TGTGCCAGCAGTCGAGAAAAACTGTTTTTT.

The chain uses TRBV27 and TRBJ2-7, with 8 bases that match TRBD2. Germline V gene data show CDR1 as MNHEY and CDR2 as SMNVEV (reference sequence). There are 14 residues in the CDR3. V lost 2 bases to trimming and J lost 4 bases; unmatched junction nucleotides: 4. As DNA, the CDR3 is TGTGCCAGCAGTTTAGGTCCGGGAGGGTACGAGCAGTACTTC. Translating it yields CASSLGPGGYEQYF.

The chain has TRBV4-1 and TRBJ1-2; possible D gene TRBD1, 5 bases. V lost 0 bases, J lost 7 bases, and 15 bases lay in between. This CDR3 spans 15 amino acids. Per germline, CDR1 MGHRA and CDR2 YSYEKL. The CDR3 DNA reads as TGCGCCAGCAGCCAAGAACGGCGCGGGGGAGGTGGCTACACCTTC. As protein: CASSQERRGGGGYTF.

This chain uses TRBV28 with TRBJ2-1, with 12 bases fitting TRBD2. Germline V lookup: CDR1 MDHEN, CDR2 SYDVKM. V trimming: 6 bases; J trimming: 10 bases; junction bases outside the gene matches: 4. The CDR3 consists of 13 residues. DNA for the CDR3: TGTGCCAGCAGGCCCGGACTAGCGGGAGAGCAGTTCTTC. This translates into CASRPGLAGEQFF.

The V and J genes are TRBV2 and TRBJ1-1; possible D gene TRBD1, 6 bases. From germline, CDR1 is SNHLY and CDR2 FYNNEI. V was cut by 10 bases and J by 2 bases, with 17 bases left in between. This CDR3 comprises 14 residues. DNA for the CDR3: TGTGCCACTCCTTTAACAGGGAAAAACACTGAAGCTTTCTTT. Its translation: CATPLTGKNTEAFF.

The chain carries TRBV5-1 and TRBJ1-3, with TRBD1 identical over 7 bases. The CDR3 loop spans 15 amino acids. Germline loops: CDR1 SGHRS, CDR2 YFSETQ. Trimming took 3 bases from V and 2 from J; bases not matched to a gene: 5. The CDR3 sequence: CASSSTGEAGNTIYF. The CDR3 nucleotides read TGCGCCAGCAGCTCCACAGGGGAGGCTGGAAACACCATATATTTT.

The V call is TRBV7-8, the J call TRBJ2-1; 8 bases agree with TRBD2. This CDR3 has 16 residues. Germline V CDR1 and CDR2: SGHVS, FQNEAQ. The ends lost 5 bases at V and 6 bases at J; junction bases unmatched: 12. CDR3 protein: CASSPAGGGRSNEQFF. In DNA form, the CDR3 reads TGTGCCAGCAGCCCTGCGGGGGGCGGGAGATCCAATGAGCAGTTCTTC.

The V and J genes are TRBV28 and TRBJ1-5; no clear D. V was pared by 3 bases and J by 5 bases, with 11 bases between. The CDR3 runs to 14 residues. Germline loops: CDR1 MDHEN, CDR2 SYDVKM. The CDR3 nucleotides read TGTGCCAGCAGTTTGGTCCCTCGAGATCAGCCCCAGCATTTT. Its translation: CASSLVPRDQPQHF.

This sequence joins TRBV5-8 and TRBJ1-2; 10 nucleotides align to TRBD1. CDR1 is SGHTS and CDR2 is YDEGEE in the germline V gene. The CDR3 covers 13 residues. V lost 4 bases, J lost 6 bases, and 3 bases stayed unmatched. The CDR3 DNA reads TGTGCCAGCAGCCACGACAGGGGGCATGGCTACACCTTC. The encoded protein is CASSHDRGHGYTF.

The chain links TRBV19 to TRBJ2-1; maybe TRBD1 (6 bases). CDR1 and CDR2 from the germline V gene are LNHDA and SQIVND (reference sequence). Trimming took off 3 bases at V and 5 bases at J, with 11 bases between the two ends. The CDR3 spans 14 residues. The CDR3 spells CASSIFGTHNEQFF. The CDR3 nucleotides read TGTGCCAGTAGTATTTTTGGGACACACAATGAGCAGTTCTTC.

The chain employs TRBV27 and TRBJ1-1; tentative D call: TRBD1 (6 bases). Germline assignment: CDR1 MNHEY and CDR2 SMNVEV (reference sequence). The CDR3 spans 13 residues. Trimming took 11 bases from V and 4 from J, leaving 17 bases between them. For the CDR3, the DNA is TGTGCCTGCTCTACCCTAGGGGGCACTGAAGCTTTCTTT. It codes for CACSTLGGTEAFF.

V is TRBV4-2 and J is TRBJ2-2; 14 bases map to TRBD2. The V gene end was trimmed by 0 bases and the J gene end by 5 bases; junction bases not matched to a gene: 5. CDR1 and CDR2 from the germline V gene are LGHNA and YNFKEQ. The CDR3 has 18 residues. As DNA, the CDR3 is TGTGCCAGCAGCCAAGATCGACTAGCGGGAGGGCAAACCGGGGAGCTGTTTTTT. The encoded protein is CASSQDRLAGGQTGELFF.

In the case of this clone: The same CDR3 can be traced to other DNA sequences in this sample. The chain is built from TRBV18 and TRBJ2-7; D unresolved. The CDR3 loop spans 13 amino acids. CDR1 KGHSH and CDR2 LQKENI come from the germline V gene. The ends were cut back, 2 bases at V and 0 bases at J, with 5 bases in the middle. The CDR3 spells CASSPSDSYEQYF. CDR3 DNA: TGTGCCAGCTCACCATCAGACTCCTACGAGCAGTACTTC. Filled out from reference TRBV18 and TRBJ2-7, the complete variable domain reads NAGVMQNPRHLVRRRGQEARLRCSPMKGHSHVYWYRQLPEEGLKFMVYLQKENIIDESGMPKERFSAEFPKEGPSILRIQQVVRGDSAAYFCASSPSDSYEQYFGPGTRLTVT.

The CDR3 region is CASSLPFSEREYNEQFF. The CDR3 nucleotides read TGTGCCAGCAGCTTGCCTTTTAGTGAGCGGGAATACAATGAGCAGTTCTTC. The chain couples TRBV5-6 to TRBJ2-1; 7 bases map to TRBD2. Trimming cost V 1 base and J 4 bases; bases outside gene matches: 11. The V gene's germline CDR1 is SGHDT and CDR2 YYEEEE. The CDR3 has 17 residues. Together with reference TRBV5-6 and TRBJ2-1, the CDR3 gives the full variable domain: DAGVTQSPTHLIKTRGQQVTLRCSPKSGHDTVSWYQQALGQGPQFIFQYYEEEERQRGNFPDRFSGHQFPNYSSELNVNALLLGDSALYLCASSLPFSEREYNEQFFGPGTRLTVL.

This chain links TRBV30 with TRBJ2-7; the D is unclear. In germline, CDR1 is GTSNPN, CDR2 SVGIG (reference sequence). The V and J ends lost 2 bases and 7 bases respectively, with 18 bases between them. The CDR3 totals 14 residues. CDR3 nucleotides: TGTGCCTGGAGTTATGCCCCAGAAGCTTGGGAGCAGTACTTC. This sequence encodes CAWSYAPEAWEQYF.

This chain joins TRBV6-1 and TRBJ2-7, with D hard to call. Germline V gene data show CDR1 as MNHNS and CDR2 as SASEGT. The CDR3 totals 17 residues. With 2 bases removed from V and 0 bases from J, the gap between germline ends came to 17 bases. CDR3 coding DNA: TGTGCCAGCAGTGAATTTACGGTGTTTGGTACCTCCTACGAGCAGTACTTC. It is translated as CASSEFTVFGTSYEQYF.

This sequence joins TRBV19 and TRBJ2-7, with D unclear. V gave up 3 bases and J gave up 3 bases, with 3 bases separating them. There are 11 residues in the CDR3. Germline values: CDR1 LNHDA, CDR2 SQIVND (reference sequence). CDR3 nucleotides: TGTGCCAGTAGTATGGGCTACGAGCAGTACTTC. It codes for CASSMGYEQYF.

The CDR3 DNA reads as TGTGCCAGCTCACCAATTGTAGGGGCTGGCTACACCTTC. Its translation is CASSPIVGAGYTF. This chain connects TRBV18 to TRBJ1-2, with a tentative D call TRBD1 (5 bases). CDR3 length: 13 amino acids. With 2 bases removed from V and 7 bases from J, the gap between germline ends came to 11 bases. The V gene's germline CDR1 is KGHSH and CDR2 LQKENI.